This T cell receptor beta chain was retrieved from a study of T cell responses to AZD1222 COVID-19 vaccine. Looking at the study overall: It was second doses at about 4 or about 12 weeks that were pooled.

Assay: immunoSEQ multiplex PCR; the TCRdb copy retains only in-frame clones and omits some. Of over 90,000 clones detected, 80% to 90% appear once; the ten largest clones hold 20%. The germline V gene encodes CDR1 KGHSH and CDR2 LQKENI. Trimming removed 3 bases at V and 7 bases at J, with 16 bases between. The CDR3 totals 14 residues. The sequence came from an adult in good health. The sample in question was peripheral blood, obtained on day 0 of AZD1222 vaccination. The genes are TRBV18 and TRBJ2-7; D might be TRBD1 (8 bases). The CDR3 is CASSPLDREGEQYF. The DNA for the CDR3 is TGTGCCAGCTCACCCTTGGACAGGGAGGGGGAGCAGTACTTC. The variable domain in full, completed from reference TRBV18 and TRBJ2-7, reads NAGVMQNPRHLVRRRGQEARLRCSPMKGHSHVYWYRQLPEEGLKFMVYLQKENIIDESGMPKERFSAEFPKEGPSILRIQQVVRGDSAAYFCASSPLDREGEQYFGPGTRLTVT.